The rows below give T cell receptor beta chains drawn from one sample of a study of identical twins. From the 5' RACE reads, TCRdb called clonotypes with MiXCR, one entry per CDR3 protein. The sample records hundreds of thousands of distinct CDR3 sequences, around 7.5% being singletons. These same data were also listed under a study on yellow fever vaccine responses in identical twins.

The sequenced sample was PBMCs. These receptors originate from a woman aged 18-35 years in good health. Both conserved end residues are trimmed from each CDR3. Clone size appears in some rows only: once, few, many, or a class for an expanded clone.

v_call: TRBV20-1; j_call: TRBJ2-5; clone_size: few; cdr3_aa: SARREESQY
v_call: TRBV6-1; j_call: TRBJ2-7; clone_size: many; cdr3_aa: ASSRLATTYEQY
v_call: TRBV21-1; j_call: TRBJ2-3; clone_size: many; cdr3_aa: ASSKTGQRGFADTQY
v_call: TRBV20-1; j_call: TRBJ2-1; clone_size: many; cdr3_aa: SAPGTSVYNEQF
v_call: TRBV12-3/TRBV12-4; j_call: TRBJ1-1; clone_size: many; cdr3_aa: ASSSGTPVSNTEAF
v_call: TRBV12-3/TRBV12-4; j_call: TRBJ2-3; clone_size: many; cdr3_aa: ASSLMTVRTDTQY
v_call: TRBV5-1; j_call: TRBJ2-1; clone_size: few; cdr3_aa: ASSGVLAGDNEQF
v_call: TRBV7-2; j_call: TRBJ2-2; clone_size: .; cdr3_aa: ASSHWGSNTGELF
v_call: TRBV6-1; j_call: TRBJ1-1; clone_size: many; cdr3_aa: ASSGDTGKVMNTEAF
v_call: TRBV7-9; j_call: TRBJ2-7; clone_size: many; cdr3_aa: ASTGGSSYEQY
v_call: TRBV5-1; j_call: TRBJ1-1; clone_size: .; cdr3_aa: ASSFQAQNTEAF
v_call: TRBV12-3/TRBV12-4; j_call: TRBJ1-5; clone_size: many; cdr3_aa: ASSRGQGVQPQH